The present entry profiles one TCR beta chain with its context. The source of the sample is a study of blood T cell repertoires in COVID-19. Whole-study context: Samples representing acute and convalescent COVID-19 were sourced from the United States, Italy and Spain. PBMCs, B-cell-depleted T cells, or T cells were the source of the cDNA or gDNA that made up the material.

The CDR3 is 16 amino acids. The junction had 4 bases not matched to a gene; V was cut back by 0 bases and J by 3 bases. The germline V gene has CDR1 SGDLS and CDR2 YYNGEE. The authors' processing: The assay estimated nucleated cells by amplifying reference gene primers. This table comes from immunoSEQ multiplex PCR, and its TCRdb copy is limited to in-frame clones, with some not included. V, J and clone size are taken as reported in that table, and D and trimming were inferred from the DNA itself. This sample has over 200,000 clones, with 88% found just once. What was sequenced was peripheral blood. The chain has TRBV9 and TRBJ1-3; 9 bases match TRBD1. This clonotype originated in a woman aged 35 to 49 who had recovered from COVID-19. The DNA of the CDR3 is TGTGCCAGCAGCGTAGGGACAGGGGAAGGTGGAAACACCATATATTTT. As protein: CASSVGTGEGGNTIYF.